This entry is about one T cell receptor beta chain. The source of the sample is a study of control samples from healthy donors and cancer patients. Trimming shortened V by 5 bases and J by 1 base, and 25 bases separated the two germline ends. CDR1 is SGHKS, CDR2 YYEKEE, per germline (reference sequence). The CDR3 totals 18 residues. The method was immunoSEQ multiplex PCR; TCRdb's version includes in-frame clones alone and lacks a portion of them. The table lists some 160,000 clones, about 89% of them singletons, with 4.9% in the top ten. The receptor was derived from a man aged 25 to 40 in good health. Sequenced input: blood. The rearrangement links TRBV5-5 to TRBJ2-7, with D possibly matching TRBD2 (6 bases). CDR3 protein: CASRLKPGLLIKSYEQYF. The CDR3 DNA follows: TGTGCCAGCAGGTTAAAACCGGGACTCCTAATTAAATCCTACGAGCAGTACTTC.